The following is a T cell receptor beta chain sequence with its context. This sample stems from a study of blood T cell repertoires in COVID-19. As for the study in general: Specimens from acute and convalescent COVID-19 originated in the United States, Italy and Spain. The cDNA or gDNA used as material had been derived from T cells, B-cell-depleted T cells, or PBMCs.

As originally analysed: Reference gene primer amplification gave estimated nucleated cell counts. TCRdb's copy holds only in-frame clones and misses some; the assay was immunoSEQ multiplex PCR. For V, J and clone size, that table is used; D and trimming come from the DNA. This table has 53,000 or so clones, approximately 80% appearing once. Germline CDR1 reads MDHEN; CDR2 reads SYDVKM. Trimming shortened V by 3 bases and J by 7 bases, and 7 bases separated the two germline ends. This CDR3 is built from 11 residues. The sequence was obtained from a man between 70 and 80 years old with active or convalescent COVID-19. V is TRBV28 and J is TRBJ2-7; D is unresolved. Sequenced sample: peripheral blood. The chain's CDR3 is CASSFRREQYF. The DNA of the CDR3 is TGTGCCAGCAGTTTTCGTCGGGAGCAGTACTTC.